The 16 T cell receptor beta chains below all came from one sample that was sequenced in a study of blood T cell repertoires in COVID-19. Sequencing used immunoSEQ multiplex PCR; TCRdb keeps in-frame clones, though not all of them. The repertoire holds roughly 60,000 clones, with 65% to 90% as singletons. Sequencing was performed on peripheral blood. Receptor source: a man aged 50 to 60 with COVID-19, enrolled during active disease.

A remark on this clone: One end of the junction varies from germline; a read error may be responsible. The V gene is TRBV7-9, the J gene TRBJ2-7, with TRBD1 identical over 11 bases. Germline V gives CDR1 SEHNR, CDR2 FQNEAQ (reference sequence). The CDR3 length is 16 residues. The CDR3 DNA reads TGTGCCGGCAGCCGCGGATTCCGGGACAGGGGGGCCGAGCAGTACTTC. The encoded protein is CAGSRGFRDRGAEQYF.

The chain uses TRBV9 and TRBJ2-2; TRBD1 aligns across 7 bases. Germline V gives CDR1 SGDLS, CDR2 YYNGEE. The J segment lost 5 bases and the V segment lost 5 bases, leaving 3 bases of the junction unmatched. The CDR3 sequence is 13 residues long. CDR3: CASRRQGTGELFF. The CDR3 DNA follows: TGTGCCAGCAGACGACAGGGTACCGGGGAGCTGTTTTTT.

V and J are TRBV6-5 and TRBJ1-3; TRBD1 agrees at 7 bases. After removal of 2 bases from V and 3 bases from J, the junction contained 4 bases not matched to a gene. This CDR3 comprises 15 residues. Germline CDR1 and CDR2: MNHEY and SVGAGI. The CDR3 DNA sequence: TGTGCCAGCAGTTACGTACAGGGGTTTGGAAACACCATATATTTT. This sequence encodes CASSYVQGFGNTIYF.

Here the CDR3 DNA reads TGTGCCAGCACCCGACAGGGGGCACGTCAGCCCCAGCATTTT. It yields the protein CASTRQGARQPQHF. This chain uses TRBV28 with TRBJ1-5; 10 bases agree with TRBD1. V gave up 7 bases and J gave up 6 bases; unmatched junction bases: 6. The germline V gene encodes CDR1 MDHEN and CDR2 SYDVKM. This CDR3 is 14 amino acids long.

This chain connects TRBV6-1 to TRBJ1-5; D gene uncertain. From germline, CDR1 is MNHNS and CDR2 SASEGT. Trimming left V 3 bases short and J 9 bases short, with 15 bases between. CDR3 length: 14 amino acids. The CDR3 coding sequence is TGTGCCAGCAGTGAGGGAGAAGACCCCGGGCCCCAGCATTTT. Amino acids: CASSEGEDPGPQHF.

The chain links TRBV9 to TRBJ2-7; TRBD2 agrees at 7 bases. The CDR3 sequence is 14 residues long. From germline, CDR1 is SGDLS and CDR2 YYNGEE. The V segment lost 4 bases and the J segment 4 bases; nucleotides outside the gene matches: 8. Here the CDR3 DNA reads TGTGCCAGCAGCCCGACGGGGGGAGGTTACGAGCAGTACTTC. Translated, it gives CASSPTGGGYEQYF. The full variable domain, rest sourced from reference TRBV9 and TRBJ2-7, is DSGVTQTPKHLITATGQRVTLRCSPRSGDLSVYWYQQSLDQGLQFLIQYYNGEERAKGNILERFSAQQFPDLHSELNLSSLELGDSALYFCASSPTGGGYEQYFGPGTRLTVT.

This clone was detected a few times. The chain is built from TRBV9 and TRBJ2-1; TRBD2 aligns across 13 bases. The germline CDR1 and CDR2 sequences are SGDLS and YYNGEE. The junction had 6 bases not matched to a gene; V was cut back by 3 bases and J by 6 bases. The CDR3 totals 16 residues. CDR3: CASSEQGLAGINEQFF. The CDR3 coding sequence is TGTGCCAGCAGCGAGCAGGGACTAGCGGGAATCAATGAGCAGTTCTTC.

The chain has TRBV18 and TRBJ1-1; possible D gene TRBD1, 5 bases. The CDR3 extends over 16 amino acids. Germline V CDR1 and CDR2: KGHSH, LQKENI. Trimming took off 2 bases at V and 6 bases at J, with 19 bases between the two ends. The CDR3 reads CASSPLPQGGHAEAFF. CDR3 coding DNA: TGTGCCAGCTCACCATTACCTCAGGGAGGCCATGCTGAAGCTTTCTTT.

This clone was detected a few times. The V call is TRBV6-6, the J call TRBJ2-2; 8 nucleotides line up with TRBD1. V was pared by 2 bases and J by 5 bases, with 7 bases of the junction left unmatched. CDR3 length: 16 amino acids. CDR1 is MNHNY, CDR2 SVGAGI, per germline (reference sequence). The CDR3 reads CASSYAGQGRTGELFF. The CDR3 DNA reads TGTGCCAGCAGTTACGCCGGACAGGGTAGGACCGGGGAGCTGTTTTTT.

This chain uses TRBV7-3 with TRBJ2-1; no firm D call. CDR1 and CDR2 from the germline V gene are SGHTA and FQGTGA. This CDR3 region has 15 residues. V lost 11 bases and J lost 0, with 17 bases in between. Written as DNA, the CDR3 is TGTGCCTGCTCGGAGTTCCCTAGCTCCTACAATGAGCAGTTCTTC. This encodes CACSEFPSSYNEQFF. Filled out from reference TRBV7-3 and TRBJ2-1, the complete variable domain reads GAGVSQTPSNKVTEKGKYVELRCDPISGHTALYWYRQSLGQGPEFLIYFQGTGAADDSGLPNDRFFAVRPEGSVSTLKIQRTERGDSAVYLCACSEFPSSYNEQFFGPGTRLTVL.

The chain employs TRBV4-1 and TRBJ2-2; D may be TRBD1 (6 bases). The CDR3 runs 16 residues. The V and J ends lost 0 bases and 5 bases respectively, with 13 bases between them. Germline lookup yields CDR1 MGHRA and CDR2 YSYEKL. The CDR3 sequence is CASSQDPHRVTGELFF. CDR3 nucleotide sequence: TGCGCCAGCAGCCAAGACCCCCACAGGGTAACCGGGGAGCTGTTTTTT.

This chain joins TRBV7-8 and TRBJ1-1, with 7 bases identical to TRBD1. The germline V gene encodes CDR1 SGHVS and CDR2 FQNEAQ. This CDR3 has 14 amino acids. V was clipped by 5 bases and J by 3 bases; unmatched bases: 6. Here the CDR3 DNA reads TGTGCCAGCAGCGAGACAGGGCGGTACACTGAAGCTTTCTTT. As protein: CASSETGRYTEAFF. Full variable domain (remainder filled in from reference TRBV7-8 and TRBJ1-1): GAGVSQSPRYKVAKRGQDVALRCDPISGHVSLFWYQQALGQGPEFLTYFQNEAQLDKSGLPSDRFFAERPEGSVSTLKIQRTQQEDSAVYLCASSETGRYTEAFFGQGTRLTVV.

The chain uses TRBV20-1 and TRBJ2-7; weak D call: TRBD1 (6 bases). Germline V gene sequence: CDR1 DFQATT, CDR2 SNEGSKA (reference sequence). V lost 6 bases, J lost 4 bases, and 10 bases lay in between. The CDR3 has 11 amino acids. For the CDR3, the DNA is TGCAGTGCAAAACAGGGTTACGAGCAGTACTTC. It encodes CSAKQGYEQYF.

The chain combines TRBV5-1 with TRBJ1-6; possible D gene TRBD1, 6 bases. Trimming stripped 0 bases from V and 7 bases from J, with 11 bases between. Per germline, CDR1 SGHRS and CDR2 YFSETQ. This CDR3 is built from 15 residues. The CDR3 DNA sequence: TGCGCCAGCAGCTTGGAGGGACAAGGCAATTCACCCCTCCACTTT. Translating gives CASSLEGQGNSPLHF.

This chain links TRBV30 with TRBJ2-1; D is possibly TRBD2 (6 bases). V was trimmed by 2 bases and J by 6 bases, leaving 11 bases between them. The length of the CDR3 is 13 residues. Germline CDR1 reads GTSNPN; CDR2 reads SVGIG (reference sequence). This CDR3 is CAWSWGEFNEQFF. The CDR3 bases are TGTGCCTGGAGTTGGGGGGAGTTCAATGAGCAGTTCTTC.

This clone was picked up a small number of times. The gene calls are TRBV9 and TRBJ2-3, with 12 positions matching TRBD2. V trimming: 4 bases; J trimming: 5 bases; junction bases outside the gene matches: 8. CDR3 size: 16 residues. Germline V gene data show CDR1 as SGDLS and CDR2 as YYNGEE. As DNA, the CDR3 is TGTGCCAGCAGCTTAGCGGGGACTAGCGGGTTAGATACGCAGTATTTT. Translating gives CASSLAGTSGLDTQYF. The full variable domain, rest sourced from reference TRBV9 and TRBJ2-3, is DSGVTQTPKHLITATGQRVTLRCSPRSGDLSVYWYQQSLDQGLQFLIQYYNGEERAKGNILERFSAQQFPDLHSELNLSSLELGDSALYFCASSLAGTSGLDTQYFGPGTRLTVL.